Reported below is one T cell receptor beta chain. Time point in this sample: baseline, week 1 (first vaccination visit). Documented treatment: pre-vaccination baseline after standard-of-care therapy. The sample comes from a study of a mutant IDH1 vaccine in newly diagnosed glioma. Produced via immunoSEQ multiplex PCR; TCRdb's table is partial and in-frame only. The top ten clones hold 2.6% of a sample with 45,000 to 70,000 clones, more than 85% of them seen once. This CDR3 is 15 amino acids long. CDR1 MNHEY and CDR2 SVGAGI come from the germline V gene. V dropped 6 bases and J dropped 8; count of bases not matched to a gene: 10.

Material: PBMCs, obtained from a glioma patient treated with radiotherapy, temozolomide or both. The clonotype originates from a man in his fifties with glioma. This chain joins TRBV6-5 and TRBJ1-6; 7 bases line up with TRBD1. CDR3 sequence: CASSTKGGLDSPLHF. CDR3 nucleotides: TGTGCCAGCAGCACAAAAGGGGGCTTGGATTCACCCCTCCACTTT.